The 13 T cell receptor beta chains reported below all come from one sample, sequenced in a study of response to subunit inactivated influenza vaccine (dated by TCRdb to between 2017 and 2018). The method behind the library was RT-PCR. Sequencing took place on an Illumina HiSeq 2500. TCRdb passed the public sequencing reads through fastp at Q25 and MiXCR, retaining productive beta sequences. Here each entry gathers all rows of one CDR3 protein and keeps the most common genes and DNA. This sample holds about 580,000 distinct CDR3 sequences; about 15% were observed only once. The top ten hold roughly 10% of the sample. Sequencing was performed on PBMCs from blood, taken less than 13 days after vaccination. All receptors derive from a man aged 45-60 years who received an inactivated influenza vaccine. Donor details come from another sample of the same person, matched by shared clones.

This clonotype was seen a few times. The CDR3 protein is CASSPVGGITNTGELFF. The CDR3 nucleotides are TGCGCCAGCAGCCCCGTCGGGGGGATAACGAACACCGGGGAGCTGTTTTTT. The chain couples TRBV4-1 to TRBJ2-2; TRBD2 agrees at 7 bases. V gave up 4 bases and J gave up 0 bases; unmatched junction bases: 8. CDR1 MGHRA and CDR2 YSYEKL come from the germline V gene. The CDR3 consists of 17 residues.

This clonotype was counted a few times. This rearrangement joins TRBV24-1 to TRBJ2-1; D is undetermined. There are 14 residues in the CDR3. Trimming removed 5 bases at V and 5 bases at J, with 12 bases between. Germline CDR1 and CDR2: KGHDR and SFDVKD. DNA of the CDR3: TGTGCCACCAGTGTAGGCCAGATGGACAATGAGCAGTTCTTC. This gives the protein CATSVGQMDNEQFF.

The chain recombines TRBV5-1 with TRBJ2-6; the D gene is possibly TRBD2 (5 bases). Per germline, CDR1 SGHRS and CDR2 YFSETQ. V was trimmed by 4 bases and J by 0 bases, leaving 11 bases between them. The CDR3 is 16 residues long. CDR3 in DNA: TGCGCCAGCAGCGTAAACCGGGACTCTGGGGCCAACGTCCTGACTTTC. This translates into CASSVNRDSGANVLTF.

V is TRBV5-1 and J is TRBJ2-7; TRBD2 matches at 9 bases. Germline V gene data show CDR1 as SGHRS and CDR2 as YFSETQ. With 3 bases clipped from V and 0 bases from J, the junction kept 7 bases outside the gene matches. The CDR3 covers 16 residues. The CDR3 spells CASSSLAGVSSYEQYF. DNA of the CDR3: TGCGCCAGCAGCTCGTTAGCGGGAGTGTCCTCCTACGAGCAGTACTTC.

This clonotype has only a few counts. V and J are TRBV20-1 and TRBJ1-5, with a tentative D call TRBD1 (6 bases). The CDR3 is 17 residues long. The germline CDR1 and CDR2 sequences are DFQATT and SNEGSKA (reference sequence). With 3 bases removed from V and 0 bases from J, the gap between germline ends came to 18 bases. In DNA form, the CDR3 reads TGCAGTGCTAGGTCAGGGGCGACCGTCGATAGCAATCAGCCCCAGCATTTT. Translation: CSARSGATVDSNQPQHF.

At least ten counts were recorded for this clonotype. The genes are TRBV5-1 and TRBJ1-1; D is possibly TRBD1 (5 bases). Trimming left V 0 bases short and J 4 bases short, with 16 bases between. This CDR3 comprises 16 residues. Germline lookup yields CDR1 SGHRS and CDR2 YFSETQ. CDR3 coding DNA: TGCGCCAGCAGCTTGGGTTCTTCTGGGGCGGCCACTGAAGCTTTCTTT. Protein sequence: CASSLGSSGAATEAFF.

This clonotype was recorded once. The chain is built from TRBV27 and TRBJ2-3; TRBD2 agrees at 8 bases. Germline values: CDR1 MNHEY, CDR2 SMNVEV (reference sequence). J gave up 3 bases and V 2 bases, and 16 bases lay outside the gene matches. The CDR3 loop spans 19 amino acids. The CDR3 DNA reads as TGTGCCAGCAGTTTACCTCTAACCGGGGGGGCCATCTCAACAGATACGCAGTATTTT. Translating gives CASSLPLTGGAISTDTQYF.

This clonotype was picked up one time. The genes are TRBV5-1 and TRBJ2-5; D is uncertain. Trimming shortened V by 4 bases and J by 4 bases, and 14 bases separated the two germline ends. Germline V gene data show CDR1 as SGHRS and CDR2 as YFSETQ. The CDR3 runs to 14 residues. The CDR3 bases are TGCGCCAGCAGCATCCGACCAGCCCCAGAGACCCAGTACTTC. Protein product: CASSIRPAPETQYF.

This clonotype was counted between two and nine times. The V and J genes are TRBV10-3 and TRBJ2-3; 13 bases match TRBD2. The CDR3 contains 16 residues. The trim removed 4 bases at V and 6 bases at J, leaving 7 bases unmatched. Germline V gives CDR1 ENHRY, CDR2 SYGVKD. CDR3 residues: CAISGRLAGGGDTQYF. The CDR3 DNA follows: TGTGCCATCAGTGGAAGACTAGCGGGAGGAGGCGATACGCAGTATTTT.

This clonotype occurred many times. The genes are TRBV4-3 and TRBJ2-2; 9 nucleotides align to TRBD2. Germline CDR1 reads LGHNA; CDR2 reads YSLEER. With V trimmed by 0 bases and J by 1 base, 3 bases remained unmatched. This CDR3 spans 17 amino acids. This CDR3 reads CASSQDVLAGNTGELFF. For the CDR3, the DNA is TGCGCCAGCAGCCAAGATGTACTAGCGGGGAACACCGGGGAGCTGTTTTTT.

This clonotype occurred a few times. The chain recombines TRBV4-1 with TRBJ1-2, with 9 bases aligning to TRBD1. The CDR3 sequence is 17 residues long. V dropped 1 base and J dropped 4; count of bases not matched to a gene: 10. From germline, CDR1 is MGHRA and CDR2 YSYEKL. CDR3 sequence: CASSQANEGQGGYGYTF. As DNA, the CDR3 is TGCGCCAGCAGCCAAGCCAACGAGGGACAGGGAGGCTATGGCTACACCTTC.

This clonotype was observed many times. The gene calls are TRBV7-2 and TRBJ2-1, with a weak D call TRBD2 (6 bases). CDR1 is SGHTA and CDR2 is FQGNSA in the germline V gene. V was trimmed by 3 bases and J by 4 bases, leaving 10 bases between them. This CDR3 contains 14 residues. The CDR3 is CASSFAGTYNEQFF. CDR3 DNA sequence: TGTGCCAGCAGCTTTGCGGGGACTTACAATGAGCAGTTCTTC.

Many counts were recorded for this clonotype. The rearrangement links TRBV7-2 to TRBJ2-3; D gene unclear. The CDR3 is 13 residues long. Trimming removed 5 bases at V and 5 bases at J, with 11 bases between. Germline V CDR1 and CDR2: SGHTA, FQGNSA. As DNA, the CDR3 is TGTGCCAGCAGCGCCAGGTGGGGAGATACGCAGTATTTT. Translation: CASSARWGDTQYF.